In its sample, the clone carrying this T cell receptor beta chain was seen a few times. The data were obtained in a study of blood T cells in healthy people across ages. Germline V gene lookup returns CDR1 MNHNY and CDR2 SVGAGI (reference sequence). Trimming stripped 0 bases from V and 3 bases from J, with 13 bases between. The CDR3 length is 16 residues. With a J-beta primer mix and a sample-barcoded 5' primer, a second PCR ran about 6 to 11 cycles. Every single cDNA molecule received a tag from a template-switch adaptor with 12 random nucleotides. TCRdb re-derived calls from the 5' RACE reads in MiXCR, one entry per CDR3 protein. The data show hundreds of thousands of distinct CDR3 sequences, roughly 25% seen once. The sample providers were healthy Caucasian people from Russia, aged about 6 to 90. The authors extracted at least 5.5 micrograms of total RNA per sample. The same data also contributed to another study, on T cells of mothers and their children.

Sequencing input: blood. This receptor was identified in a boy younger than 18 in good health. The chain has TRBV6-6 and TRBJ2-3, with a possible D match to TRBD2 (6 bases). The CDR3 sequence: CASSYSGGTKTDTQYF. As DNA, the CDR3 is TGTGCCAGCAGTTACTCTGGGGGGACCAAGACAGATACGCAGTATTTT.